One T cell receptor beta chain is described in this entry. This clone has a single count. Its antigen is still unknown. No base quality values were provided; no much bigger clone lies one nucleotide off. These data originate in a study of shared clonotypes between healthy human individuals (TCRdb year 2020). Regarding the complete study: A couple of women and three men aged 18 to 49 years were included in the cohort. To estimate repertoire size and how much clonotypes are shared between individuals, the study performed deep sequencing of blood TCR repertoires from roughly five healthy adults. To increase sequencing depth and limit assay-specific biases, TCR repertoire library preparation and sequencing were carried out by different laboratories using diverse techniques. Per donor, leukapheresis produced somewhere between about 0.94 and 9 billion PBMCs.

Using the deep immunoSEQ assay, TCR CDR3 regions were amplified from genomic DNA by multiplex PCR. Genomic DNA extracted from each cell subset was distributed evenly over all wells of several immunoSEQ 96-well plates, and each plate served as one replicate. For unsorted PBMC, roughly 300 ng of genomic DNA, equivalent to around 30,000 T cell genomes, went into each replicate PCR. Ten immunoSEQ deep assay plates were used to sequence unsorted PBMC genomic DNA. Purified libraries were quantified with a Qubit 3.0 fluorometer, sized on a Bioanalyzer 2100, and re-quantified with the KAPA Library Quantification kit. Every immunoSEQ 96-well plate was sequenced on a dedicated single-read 150-cycle Illumina NextSeq 550 flow cell. Per the source publication's procedure: Because the immunoSEQ output held only junctional sequences and lacked quality scores, the filtering could not match the filtering applied to full-length reads. To assign V/J genes and CDR3, sequences were annotated against IMGT germline references using PyIR, a Python wrapper for IgBLAST v1.9. Reads with weak V/J assignments (E-value above 1e-6), missing CDR3, stop codons, out-of-frame junctions, or ambiguous translated residues were removed. V3J clonotypes were defined as sequences sharing an identical inferred V gene, J gene, and CDR3 amino acid sequence. Percentage overlap between repertoires was calculated by dividing the number of shared unique clonotypes by the size of the smaller repertoire. Richness of each repertoire was evaluated using RTK rarefaction, the Chao1 estimator, and Recon v2.1 estimates of unobserved clonotypes. This immuneACCESS table, as held by TCRdb, lists in-frame sequences with V and J called but not all clones. Of the missing ones, under half trace to an unresolved V gene in checked studies; the others have no known cause. That table furnishes V, J and clone size, whereas the DNA furnished D and trimming. A total of about 450,000 clones appear in this sample, 79% of them only once. The ten largest clones add up to approximately 12% of the sample.

The paper's findings and limits, for the study overall: Pairwise subsampling led to the expectation that sequencing depth would affect the degree of clonotype sharing among donors. The small number of donors limited the genetic and exposure-history diversity represented. Sampling was restricted to blood, and TCR repertoires in tissues likely differ from the TCR repertoires found in blood.

The donors were healthy, HIV-negative adults who had no recently reported acute infections or vaccinations. Every donor was a Caucasian adult residing in Nashville, Tennessee, USA. For unsorted samples, about 87 million PBMCs were counted, and genomic DNA was extracted using the QIAamp DNA Blood Mini kit. After blood collection by leukapheresis, PBMCs were isolated using Ficoll-Histopaque density gradient centrifugation and then cryopreserved in the vapor phase of liquid nitrogen. V is clipped by 8 bases and J by 8 bases, and the sequence between their germline boundaries is 15 bases long. The CDR3 starts with the cysteine, ends with the phenylalanine, and has 13 residues. Left in the record is the CDR3 DNA by itself, 39 bases read in frame from the first base. From the germline V gene, CDR1 is MDHEN and CDR2 is SYDVKM.

Sequenced input: PBMCs. Recombination joined TRBV28 with TRBJ1-4; TRBD1 is possibly the D segment (6 matching bases). This receptor was obtained from a middle-aged woman in good health. Some clones in this sample may be carry-over from other donors' samples. The encoded CDR3 is CASGTPEREKLFF. In nucleotide form, the sequence is TGTGCCAGCGGGACACCTGAGCGAGAAAAACTGTTTTTT.